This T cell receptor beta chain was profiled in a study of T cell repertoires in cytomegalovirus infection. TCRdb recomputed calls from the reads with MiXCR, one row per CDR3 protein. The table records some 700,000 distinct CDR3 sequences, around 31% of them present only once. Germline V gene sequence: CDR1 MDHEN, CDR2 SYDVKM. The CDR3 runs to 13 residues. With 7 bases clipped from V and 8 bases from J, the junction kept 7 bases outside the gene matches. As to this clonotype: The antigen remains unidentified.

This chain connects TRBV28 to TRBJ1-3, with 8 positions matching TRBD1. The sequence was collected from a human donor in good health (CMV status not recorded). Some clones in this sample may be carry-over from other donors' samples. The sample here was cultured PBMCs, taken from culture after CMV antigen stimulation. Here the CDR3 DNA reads TGTGCCAGCACCCCGACAGGGGTTGACACCATATATTTT. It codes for CASTPTGVDTIYF. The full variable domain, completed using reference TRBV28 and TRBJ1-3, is DVKVTQSSRYLVKRTGEKVFLECVQDMDHENMFWYRQDPGLGLRLIYFSYDVKMKEKGDIPEGYSVSREKKERFSLILESASTNQTSMYLCASTPTGVDTIYFGEGSWLTVV.